The clone carrying this T cell receptor beta chain was seen only a few times. No antigen is known for it. Germline lookup yields CDR1 MNHEY and CDR2 SVGAGI. There are 14 residues in the CDR3. V lost 5 bases and J lost 0, with 11 bases in between. The data belong to a study of beta chain features in type 1 diabetes. Findings and caveats of the study: More deletions and fewer insertions at VDJ junctions were found in patients with type 1 diabetes. For cells with high TCR expression, cDNA sequencing could yield over-representation. TCRB CDR3s were moderately but significantly shorter in Type 1 diabetes patients in all four CD4+ subsets.

Expressed TCRB transcripts were sequenced after all isolated RNA was converted to cDNA. Here immunoSEQ multiplex PCR was the method, and the copy in TCRdb shows in-frame clones only, minus some. The table has roughly 240,000 clones, roughly 24% seen once. The V and J genes are TRBV6-5 and TRBJ2-7, with D possibly being TRBD1 (5 bases). Sequenced material: naive CD4+ T cells from blood. The source is a woman between 25 and 40 years old with type 1 diabetes. The CDR3 sequence is CASSESGISYEQYF. In DNA, the CDR3 is TGTGCCAGCAGTGAATCAGGGATCTCCTACGAGCAGTACTTC.